Listed here are 3 T cell receptor beta chains from one sample, sequenced in a study of blood T cell repertoires in COVID-19. Assay used: immunoSEQ multiplex PCR; TCRdb lists only in-frame clones, some missing. The sample comprises fewer than 450,000 clones, roughly 89% of which are singletons, and 2.5% to 4% rests with the top ten. Source material: peripheral blood. These receptors all come from a woman under 30 who had recovered from COVID-19.

The chain couples TRBV5-4 to TRBJ2-6, with 7 positions matching TRBD1. This CDR3 comprises 17 residues. The V gene's germline CDR1 is SGHNT and CDR2 YYREEE (reference sequence). After removal of 3 bases from V and 0 bases from J, the junction contained 6 bases not matched to a gene. The CDR3 bases are TGTGCCAGCAGCTCGACAGGGATCCGCTCTGGGGCCAACGTCCTGACTTTC. This encodes CASSSTGIRSGANVLTF.

The CDR3 spells CASQDRGKSYGYTF. DNA of the CDR3: TGTGCCTCCCAAGACAGGGGGAAGAGCTATGGCTACACCTTC. V is TRBV30 and J is TRBJ1-2; 9 nucleotides line up with TRBD1. Germline V CDR1 and CDR2: GTSNPN, SVGIG (reference sequence). This CDR3 comprises 14 residues. V shed 7 bases, J shed 4 bases, and the junction held 10 bases outside the gene matches. The full variable domain, in which reference TRBV30 and TRBJ1-2 provide the parts outside the CDR3, is SQTIHQWPATLVQPVGSPLSLECTVEGTSNPNLYWYRQAAGRGLQLLFYSVGIGQISSEVPQNLSASRPQDRQFILSSKKLLLSDSGFYLCASQDRGKSYGYTFGSGTRLTVV.

The CDR3 DNA sequence: TGTGCCAGTGCCCCGGAGGGTGGCTACACCTTC. This gives the protein CASAPEGGYTF. J is TRBJ1-2 and V is TRBV2; unclear D gene. Germline-derived CDR1 and CDR2 are SNHLY and FYNNEI. Trimming cost V 9 bases and J 7 bases, with 12 bases left between them. The CDR3 consists of 11 residues.